The rows below give T cell receptor beta chains drawn from one sample of a study of cytomegalovirus exposure and HLA in healthy donors. The repertoire was sequenced with immunoSEQ multiplex PCR; TCRdb's copy has only in-frame clones and lacks some. This sample has approximately 190,000 clones, with around 82% found just once. Material: PBMCs. These receptors were collected from a middle-aged man in good health and CMV-seropositive. Each CDR3 is given with its conserved first and last residue. Fields, in order: D gene, J gene, V gene, clone size, CDR3 DNA, CDR3 protein. The D gene is left open where the match is weak. Clone size is not always given. Where it is, it says once, few, many or a class for expanded clones.

>.|TRBJ1-5|TRBV5-1|.
TGCGCCAGCAGCTTGGATCCGGATCAGCCCCAGCATTTT
CASSLDPDQPQHF
>.|TRBJ2-1|TRBV27|.
TGTGCCAGCAGCTACGGACAGCTCAGCTCCTACAATGAGCAGTTCTTC
CASSYGQLSSYNEQFF
>.|TRBJ1-4|TRBV7-9|.
TGTGCCAGCAGCTCGAGAGACGGGACATCTTGGGAAAAACTGTTTTTT
CASSSRDGTSWEKLFF
>TRBD2|TRBJ2-5|TRBV11-2|.
TGTGCCAGCAGCCCGGGACTAGACCAAGAGACCCAGTACTTC
CASSPGLDQETQYF
>.|TRBJ2-5|TRBV27|.
TGTGCCAGCTCTCCCCTAGCAGATGGCGGAGAGACCCAGTACTTC
CASSPLADGGETQYF
>TRBD1|TRBJ1-2|TRBV2|once
TGTGCCAGCAGTGAAGCGCTCCCCCGGACAGGTTCCCTCTATGGCTACGCCTTC
CASSEALPRTGSLYGYAF
>.|TRBJ1-1|TRBV18|once
TGTGCCAGCTCACCCCGGGGGGACACTGAAGCTTTCTTT
CASSPRGDTEAFF
>.|TRBJ2-3|TRBV27|.
TGTGCCAGCAGTTTAGGAGCGGTGAGCACAGATACGCAGTATTTT
CASSLGAVSTDTQYF
>.|TRBJ2-7|TRBV28|.
TGTGCCAGCAGCCCAGATTACGAGCAGTACTTC
CASSPDYEQYF
>.|TRBJ2-1|TRBV14|.
TGTGCCAGCAGCCAAGATCGGCGGAATGAGCAGTTCTTC
CASSQDRRNEQFF
>TRBD2|TRBJ2-1|TRBV6-5|.
TGTGCCAGCAGCCCCCGGGAGGGCCCATACAATGAGCAGTTCTTC
CASSPREGPYNEQFF
>.|TRBJ2-3|TRBV7-9|.
TGTGCCAGCAGCTTTCTCGGAGGCACAGATACGCAGTATTTT
CASSFLGGTDTQYF
>.|TRBJ2-7|TRBV2|.
TGTGCCAGCAGCCCCTTGACAGAGAGCTCCTACGAGCAGTACTTC
CASSPLTESSYEQYF
>.|TRBJ1-2|TRBV9|.
TGTGCCAGCAGCGTAGAACAGGGTGTTCTTTATGGCTACACCTTC
CASSVEQGVLYGYTF
>.|TRBJ1-1|TRBV9|.
TGTGCCAGCAGCCCCCAGGGGAGGGGCGAGGAGACTGAAGCTTTCTTT
CASSPQGRGEETEAFF
>.|TRBJ2-7|TRBV2|.
TGTGCCAGCAGACAGAGTAGCTCCTACGAGCAGTACTTC
CASRQSSSYEQYF
>.|TRBJ2-3|TRBV30|.
TGTGCCTGGAGTGGTAGTGGCGGGAGCACAGATACGCAGTATTTT
CAWSGSGGSTDTQYF
>TRBD2|TRBJ2-7|TRBV6-1|.
TGTGCCAGCAGTGAACTAGCGGGACAAGGTGAGCAGTACTTC
CASSELAGQGEQYF
>.|TRBJ1-2|TRBV5-1|.
TGTGCCAGCAGCCGAGGGCAGATGGAGGATGGCTACACCTTC
CASSRGQMEDGYTF
>.|TRBJ2-7|TRBV11-2|.
TGTGCCAGCAGCTTAGAGAGCTTCCACGAGCAGTACTTC
CASSLESFHEQYF
>TRBD1|TRBJ2-5|TRBV9|few
TGTGCCAGCAGCCCTAGACAGGGGACGTACCAAGAGACCCAGTACTTC
CASSPRQGTYQETQYF
>.|TRBJ1-5|TRBV4-3|.
TGCGCCAGCAGCCAAGATCGGGCGGTGTCAGGGAATCAGCCCCAGCATTTT
CASSQDRAVSGNQPQHF
>.|TRBJ2-7|TRBV6-1|.
TGTGCCAGCAGTGATCCCGACAGGACCAACTACGAGCAGTACTTC
CASSDPDRTNYEQYF
>.|TRBJ2-7|TRBV6-6|few
TGTGCCAGCAGGCCGACAGCAATTGGCCCCTACGAGCAGTACTTC
CASRPTAIGPYEQYF
>.|TRBJ2-5|TRBV6-5|.
TGTGCCAGCAGGCTCAGGGCCTTGAACCAAGAGACCCAGTACTTC
CASRLRALNQETQYF
>.|TRBJ2-2|TRBV6-5|few
TGTGCCAGCACGGGAGCGAGGACCGGGGAGCTGTTTTTT
CASTGARTGELFF
>.|TRBJ1-2|TRBV6-1|.
TGTGCCAGCAGTATACAACAGGGACCTAACTATGGCTACACCTTC
CASSIQQGPNYGYTF
>.|TRBJ1-1|TRBV6-1|.
TGTGCCAGCAGTGAAGGGGGGAGGGCGGCCACTGAAGCTTTCTTT
CASSEGGRAATEAFF
>TRBD1|TRBJ1-2|TRBV28|.
TGTGCCAGCAGTTCGGCGGACAGGGACTATGGCTACACCTTC
CASSSADRDYGYTF
>TRBD1|TRBJ2-7|TRBV27|.
TGTGCCAGCAGTTTCTCGACAGGGTACGAGCAGTACTTC
CASSFSTGYEQYF
>.|TRBJ2-3|TRBV28|once
TGTGCCAGCAGCACACCGGGACTCTTGGTAGGGGACTCCACAGATACGCAGTATTTT
CASSTPGLLVGDSTDTQYF
>TRBD2|TRBJ2-1|TRBV27|.
TGTGCCAGCAGTCCAAGGACTAGCGGGAGGGGCAATGAGCAGTTCTTC
CASSPRTSGRGNEQFF
>.|TRBJ1-2|TRBV5-1|.
TGCGCCAGCAGATTGACAGACTATGGCTACACCTTC
CASRLTDYGYTF
>TRBD1|TRBJ2-1|TRBV10-3|.
TGTGCCATCAGAGACAGGGGGCTCGGAGAGCAGTTCTTC
CAIRDRGLGEQFF
>.|TRBJ1-2|TRBV13|.
TGTGCCAGCAGCTTAGCTAGCTATGGCTACACCTTC
CASSLASYGYTF
>TRBD2|TRBJ2-1|TRBV15|.
TGTGCCACCAGCAGAGAGACTAGCGGGAGTATCTATGAGCAGTTCTTC
CATSRETSGSIYEQFF
>.|TRBJ1-5|TRBV6-1|.
TGTGCCAGCAGTCTCCATCAGCCCCAGCATTTT
CASSLHQPQHF
>.|TRBJ1-1|TRBV4-3|few
TGCGCCAGCAGCCAAGATTGGGGGGGTGGCACTGAAGCTTTCTTT
CASSQDWGGGTEAFF
>TRBD2|TRBJ2-7|TRBV27|.
TGTGCCAGCAGTTGGTCTAGCGGGACCTACGAGCAGTACTTC
CASSWSSGTYEQYF
>.|TRBJ2-7|TRBV14|.
TGTGCCAGCAGCCATACCTACGAGCAGTACTTC
CASSHTYEQYF
>.|TRBJ2-1|TRBV5-1|.
TGCGCCAGCAGCGCGAGCAGCGCTGAGTTCTTC
CASSASSAEFF
>.|TRBJ1-2|TRBV2|.
TGTGCCAGCACCCGAGCGGCCTATGGCTACACCTTC
CASTRAAYGYTF
>.|TRBJ2-3|TRBV11-2|.
TGTGCCAGCAGCTTAGAACGGTACCCAGATACGCAGTATTTT
CASSLERYPDTQYF
>TRBD1|TRBJ1-1|TRBV5-1|.
TGCGCCAGCAGCTTTAGGACAGGGGCGGAAACTGAACCTTTCTTT
CASSFRTGAETEPFF
>TRBD1|TRBJ1-3|TRBV5-1|.
TGCGCCAGCAGACCCCGGGACAGGGTAGGAAACACCATATATTTT
CASRPRDRVGNTIYF
>TRBD1|TRBJ2-2|TRBV28|.
TGTGCCAGCAGTTCGGGACAGGCTTGGACCGGGGAGCTGTTTTTT
CASSSGQAWTGELFF
>.|TRBJ2-3|TRBV10-3|.
TGTGCCATCAGTGCTATACTCGGAGACTCTAGCACAGATACGCAGTATTTT
CAISAILGDSSTDTQYF
>TRBD1|TRBJ1-4|TRBV28|.
TGTGCCAGCGGCTCGGGACAGGGTAGTGAAAAACTGTTTTTT
CASGSGQGSEKLFF
>.|TRBJ1-1|TRBV4-3|once
TGCGCCAGCAGCCAAGACGGGATTTTAAACACTGAAGCTTTCTTT
CASSQDGILNTEAFF
>.|TRBJ1-5|TRBV2|.
TGTGCCAGCAGTGAACCAGTCCAGCCCCAGCATTTT
CASSEPVQPQHF
>TRBD1|TRBJ1-1|TRBV6-5|.
TGTGCCAGCAGTTACCTGACAGGGTTGAACACTGAAGCTTTCTTT
CASSYLTGLNTEAFF
>TRBD1|TRBJ2-7|TRBV6-6|.
TGTGCCAGCAGCTTCGTAGTTGGGCAGGGGGCGCGGGAGCAGTACTTC
CASSFVVGQGAREQYF
>.|TRBJ2-7|TRBV7-2|.
TGTGCCAGCAGCTTAAGGAAGGGGGGGATCCTCTCCTACGAGCAGTACTTC
CASSLRKGGILSYEQYF
>TRBD1|TRBJ2-7|TRBV5-4|.
TGTGCCAGCAGCCCACTGACAGGGAACTACGAGCAGTACTTC
CASSPLTGNYEQYF
>TRBD1|TRBJ2-5|TRBV5-1|.
TGCGCCAGCAGCTTGGTAGGGACAGAAGAGACCCAGTACTTC
CASSLVGTEETQYF
>.|TRBJ2-1|TRBV7-8|.
TGTGCCAGCAGCCTTCCAGTATTGGGAGCTTACAATGAGCAGTTCTTC
CASSLPVLGAYNEQFF
>.|TRBJ1-4|TRBV15|.
TGTGCCACCAGCCCGGGGGAGGTAACTAATGAAAAACTGTTTTTT
CATSPGEVTNEKLFF
>.|TRBJ2-7|TRBV21-1|.
TGTGCCAGCAGCAAAGCATCTTATCACAGTACCTACGAGCAGTACTTC
CASSKASYHSTYEQYF
>TRBD1|TRBJ2-6|TRBV6-4|.
TGTGCCAGCAGTGACTCGCCAGGGGGCTTGTCTGGGGCCAACGTCCTGACTTTC
CASSDSPGGLSGANVLTF
>TRBD2|TRBJ2-1|TRBV7-6|few
TGTGCCAGTCCGGGGCTAGCGGGTTCGTACAATGAGCAGTTCTTC
CASPGLAGSYNEQFF